The 30 T cell receptor beta chains below come from one sample, sequenced in a study of early T cells in non-severe SARS-CoV-2 infection. TCRdb passed the 5' RACE reads through MiXCR, listing each CDR3 protein once. The profile covers under 70,000 distinct CDR3 sequences, with approximately 6.1% appearing a single time and 3.4% taken by the ten largest. The sequences come from whole blood, collected at baseline. The source is an adult who was a healthcare worker with PCR-confirmed SARS-CoV-2 infection or an uninfected control (not recorded which).

This chain connects TRBV19 to TRBJ1-2; 7 bases align to TRBD1. With 8 bases clipped from V and 4 bases from J, the junction kept 10 bases outside the gene matches. From germline, CDR1 is LNHDA and CDR2 SQIVND (reference sequence). The CDR3 sequence is 14 residues long. CDR3 DNA sequence: TGTGCCAGTTCCAGACAGGGAACTTCCTATGGCTACACCTTC. Protein sequence: CASSRQGTSYGYTF. The full variable domain, with the rest looked up from reference TRBV19 and TRBJ1-2, is DGGITQSPKYLFRKEGQNVTLSCEQNLNHDAMYWYRQDPGQGLRLIYYSQIVNDFQKGDIAEGYSVSREKKESFPLTVTSAQKNPTAFYLCASSRQGTSYGYTFGSGTRLTVV.

At least ten counts were recorded for this clonotype. The DNA of the CDR3 is TGCAGTGCTAAGACCTTAGCGGGGGGAGGGAACATTCAGTACTTC. This codes for CSAKTLAGGGNIQYF. The chain carries TRBV20-1 and TRBJ2-4, with 10 bases matching TRBD2. Germline-derived CDR1 and CDR2 are DFQATT and SNEGSKA (reference sequence). CDR3 size: 15 residues. After removal of 4 bases from V and 7 bases from J, the junction contained 10 bases not matched to a gene.

This clonotype was observed many times. This chain joins TRBV6-5 and TRBJ2-2; TRBD2 matches 9 bases. Germline lookup yields CDR1 MNHEY and CDR2 SVGAGI. This CDR3 is 17 amino acids long. The junction had 10 bases not matched to a gene; V was cut back by 6 bases and J by 2 bases. The DNA for the CDR3 is TGTGCCAGCAGGTTGGAGACCGGGACTAGCAACACCGGGGAGCTGTTTTTT. It encodes CASRLETGTSNTGELFF.

In this sample, this clonotype turned up many times. The CDR3 region is CASQGLLVYGYTF. In nucleotides, the CDR3 is TGTGCCAGCCAGGGATTACTAGTCTATGGCTACACCTTC. J is TRBJ1-2 and V is TRBV28, with D maybe TRBD1 (5 bases). The CDR3 consists of 13 residues. Trimming removed 8 bases from V and 4 bases from J, with 14 bases in between. CDR1 and CDR2 (germline): MDHEN, SYDVKM.

This clonotype came up a few times. V usage is TRBV20-1 and J usage is TRBJ2-1, with D possibly being TRBD2 (5 bases). The V gene's germline CDR1 is DFQATT and CDR2 SNEGSKA (reference sequence). The CDR3 loop spans 11 amino acids. CDR3 sequence: CSGRVYNEQFF. CDR3 sequence (DNA): TGCAGCGGGCGGGTTTACAATGAGCAGTTCTTC.

This clonotype was seen at least ten times. V is TRBV11-2 and J is TRBJ2-1; TRBD2 is a possible D gene (5 bases). V gave up 7 bases and J gave up 9 bases, with 10 bases separating them. The CDR3 length is 11 residues. Germline lookup yields CDR1 SGHAT and CDR2 FQNNGV. The CDR3 here is CASMAGVEQFF. The CDR3 nucleotides are TGTGCCAGCATGGCCGGGGTTGAGCAGTTCTTC.

The table lists this clonotype with a few counts. V and J are TRBV28 and TRBJ1-2, with TRBD1 matching 9 bases. CDR1 and CDR2 from the germline V gene are MDHEN and SYDVKM. V lost 6 bases, J lost 7 bases, and 6 bases stayed unmatched. The length of the CDR3 is 13 residues. CDR3 region: CASSPDRGSGYTF. In DNA, the CDR3 is TGTGCCAGCAGCCCGGACAGGGGTAGTGGCTACACCTTC.

This clonotype was seen a handful of times. CDR3 region: CASSKAPGRSTDTQYF. In nucleotides, the CDR3 is TGTGCCAGCAGCAAAGCTCCAGGGCGATCCACAGATACGCAGTATTTT. This chain connects TRBV21-1 to TRBJ2-3; the D call in the table, TRBD1, was not verified against the DNA. TRBV21-1 is marked as a pseudogene. The CDR3 has 16 residues.

This clonotype occurred a few times. The chain recombines TRBV9 with TRBJ2-3; 12 bases line up with TRBD2. The CDR3 consists of 18 residues. Germline V gene sequence: CDR1 SGDLS, CDR2 YYNGEE. Germline trimming cut 3 bases from V and 5 bases from J; bases unmatched to any gene: 13. CDR3 nucleotide sequence: TGTGCCAGCAGCGCCCGGGGGATGACTAGCGGGAGTGGAGATACGCAGTATTTT. As protein: CASSARGMTSGSGDTQYF.

This chain links TRBV4-3 with TRBJ1-2, with TRBD1 as a possible D gene (6 bases). The CDR3 consists of 18 residues. Germline V gene lookup returns CDR1 LGHNA and CDR2 YSLEER. V was pared by 4 bases and J by 4 bases, with 25 bases between. The CDR3 reads CASSPDHKTGPGIYGYTF. DNA for the CDR3: TGCGCCAGCAGCCCTGACCACAAGACAGGTCCAGGTATCTATGGCTACACCTTC.

This clonotype came up a few times. CDR3 residues: CASSIRLAGGLRSDTQYF. CDR3 sequence (DNA): TGTGCCAGCAGCATTCGACTAGCGGGAGGCCTTCGGTCTGATACGCAGTATTTT. The V gene is TRBV7-8, the J gene TRBJ2-3; 13 bases map to TRBD2. The CDR3 extends over 18 amino acids. V was pared by 5 bases and J by 6 bases, with 14 bases of the junction left unmatched. CDR1 and CDR2 (germline): SGHVS, FQNEAQ.

This chain joins TRBV28 and TRBJ1-6, with D possibly TRBD1 on 6 matching bases. CDR1 is MDHEN and CDR2 is SYDVKM in the germline V gene. This CDR3 has 16 amino acids. V lost 1 base to trimming and J lost 10 bases, with 17 bases between them. The CDR3 DNA follows: TGTGCCAGCAGTTTATCTTTGACAGGAGACCGATCACCCCTCCACTTT. This sequence encodes CASSLSLTGDRSPLHF.

This clonotype was seen at least ten times. The rearrangement joins TRBV6-6 to TRBJ1-5, with D maybe TRBD1 (6 bases). Germline CDR1 reads MNHNY; CDR2 reads SVGAGI (reference sequence). Trimming removed 6 bases from V and 5 bases from J, with 14 bases in between. This CDR3 is built from 14 residues. The CDR3 sequence: CASRADRRDQPQHF. The CDR3 nucleotides read TGTGCCAGCAGGGCCGACAGGCGGGATCAGCCCCAGCATTTT.

At least ten counts were recorded for this clonotype. J is TRBJ2-7 and V is TRBV21-1; TRBD1 is the table's D call, not checked against the DNA. TRBV21-1 is classified as a pseudogene. CDR3 length: 15 amino acids. The CDR3 DNA sequence: TGTGCCAGCAGCAAAACCAGGACAGGGCCCTACGAGCAGTACTTC. Protein sequence: CASSKTRTGPYEQYF.

Many counts were recorded for this clonotype. The chain combines TRBV20-1 with TRBJ2-5, with unresolved D. Between the trimmed V and J ends, which lost 3 bases and 4 bases, there was a span of 12 bases. The CDR3 runs 13 residues. The V gene's germline CDR1 is DFQATT and CDR2 SNEGSKA (reference sequence). The CDR3 loop reads CSARWGGGETQYF. DNA for the CDR3: TGCAGTGCTAGGTGGGGTGGTGGAGAGACCCAGTACTTC.

This clonotype was counted at least ten times. The V and J genes are TRBV20-1 and TRBJ1-3; a weak D match, TRBD1 (5 bases). Germline V gene lookup returns CDR1 DFQATT and CDR2 SNEGSKA (reference sequence). This CDR3 region has 14 residues. V was shortened by 5 bases and J by 1 base, with 12 bases between the two germline ends. The CDR3 sequence is CSASIGGSGNTIYF. CDR3 in DNA: TGCAGTGCTTCAATCGGGGGTTCTGGAAACACCATATATTTT.

The genes are TRBV11-2 and TRBJ1-2; perhaps TRBD1 as D (5 bases). V lost 2 bases, J lost 7 bases, and 17 bases lay in between. Germline V CDR1 and CDR2: SGHAT, FQNNGV. The CDR3 consists of 15 residues. CDR3 region: CASSLQGFRATGYTF. CDR3 nucleotides: TGTGCCAGCAGCTTACAGGGATTTCGTGCTACTGGCTACACCTTC.

This clonotype was counted ten times or more. The rearrangement joins TRBV6-6 to TRBJ2-1; possibly TRBD1 for D (5 bases). The V end was cut by 5 bases, the J end by 4 bases, with 12 bases between. The CDR3 consists of 14 residues. Germline CDR1 reads MNHNY; CDR2 reads SVGAGI (reference sequence). The CDR3 spells CASSHTAGYNEQFF. CDR3 DNA sequence: TGTGCCAGCAGTCACACGGCAGGGTACAATGAGCAGTTCTTC.

With regard to this clonotype: The junction departs from the called germline gene at one end, perhaps through a read error. The V call is TRBV18, the J call TRBJ2-5; a weak D match, TRBD2 (5 bases). Germline V gene data show CDR1 as KGHSH and CDR2 as LQKENI. This CDR3 comprises 12 residues. CDR3 loop: CATSRGVETQYF. As DNA, the CDR3 is TGTGCCACCTCACGGGGTGTAGAGACCCAGTACTTC.

The chain has TRBV29-1 and TRBJ1-1, with 7 bases identical to TRBD1. The CDR3 runs to 13 residues. The junction had 8 bases not matched to a gene; V was cut back by 7 bases and J by 3 bases. From germline, CDR1 is SQVTM and CDR2 ANQGSEA. CDR3 in amino acids: CSATGAGYTEAFF. The CDR3 nucleotides are TGCAGCGCCACAGGGGCAGGCTACACTGAAGCTTTCTTT.

At least ten counts were recorded for this clonotype. The chain uses TRBV5-4 and TRBJ2-1, with 9 bases identical to TRBD1. J lost 3 bases, V lost 9 bases, and 4 bases had no gene match. In germline, CDR1 is SGHNT, CDR2 YYREEE (reference sequence). The CDR3 totals 13 residues. The DNA for the CDR3 is TGTGCCACAAGACAGGGGGTCTACAATGAGCAGTTCTTC. Encoded protein: CATRQGVYNEQFF.

This sequence joins TRBV25-1 and TRBJ2-7; D might be TRBD1 or TRBD2, each matching 5 bases. The germline V gene has CDR1 MGHDK and CDR2 SYGVNS. The CDR3 contains 15 residues. The V end was cut by 4 bases, the J end by 3 bases, with 16 bases between. CDR3 region: CASSGPGPTLYEQYF. The CDR3 bases are TGTGCCAGCAGTGGGCCGGGACCTACACTCTACGAGCAGTACTTC.

This chain links TRBV27 with TRBJ1-4, with TRBD1 identical over 7 bases. Trimming cost V 3 bases and J 2 bases; bases outside gene matches: 3. Germline CDR1 reads MNHEY; CDR2 reads SMNVEV (reference sequence). The CDR3 covers 15 residues. CDR3 residues: CASSFLQGTNEKLFF. For the CDR3, the DNA is TGTGCCAGCAGTTTCTTACAGGGGACTAATGAAAAACTGTTTTTT.

This clonotype was picked up many times. The rearrangement links TRBV5-6 to TRBJ2-3; perhaps TRBD2 as D (7 bases). Trimming stripped 4 bases from V and 2 bases from J, with 20 bases between. This CDR3 has 17 amino acids. Per the germline V gene, CDR1 is SGHDT and CDR2 is YYEEEE. In DNA, the CDR3 is TGTGCCAGCAGCAGGGTCCTAACGGGGGGCATCACAGATACGCAGTATTTT. Its protein is CASSRVLTGGITDTQYF.

This sequence joins TRBV27 and TRBJ1-2; D unresolved. CDR3 length: 13 residues. Germline V gene lookup returns CDR1 MNHEY and CDR2 SMNVEV (reference sequence). V was shortened by 8 bases and J by 8 bases, with 18 bases between the two germline ends. CDR3: CASRREQFEGYTF. CDR3 in DNA: TGTGCCAGCCGCCGAGAGCAGTTCGAGGGCTACACCTTC.

The table lists this clonotype with many counts. The rearrangement joins TRBV29-1 to TRBJ1-2; maybe TRBD1 (6 bases). This CDR3 is 11 amino acids long. CDR1 and CDR2 (germline): SQVTM, ANQGSEA. V shed 5 bases and J shed 5 bases, with 9 bases lying between them. Here the CDR3 DNA reads TGCAGCGTTAAGGGGACATATGGCTACACCTTC. Amino acids: CSVKGTYGYTF.

The genes are TRBV5-1 and TRBJ1-2, with no clear D. Trimming stripped 4 bases from V and 1 base from J, with 11 bases between. In germline, CDR1 is SGHRS, CDR2 YFSETQ. The CDR3 sequence is 14 residues long. The CDR3 is CASSEGRNNYGYTF. CDR3 DNA: TGCGCCAGCAGCGAAGGACGGAATAACTATGGCTACACCTTC.

This clonotype was counted between two and nine times. CDR3 bases: TGTGCCAGCAGTTTAGGTCATACTCCTGCGGAAAAACTGTTTTTT. Translation gives CASSLGHTPAEKLFF. The rearrangement links TRBV12-3 or TRBV12-4 to TRBJ1-4; D uncertain. The CDR3 loop spans 15 amino acids. V dropped 1 base and J dropped 8 bases, with 14 bases sitting between them.

The sample holds many counts of this clonotype. Compared with germline, one end of the junction differs, possibly owing to a read error. This chain uses TRBV7-8 with TRBJ1-5; D uncertain. Germline V gene lookup returns CDR1 SGHVS and CDR2 FQNEAQ. This CDR3 has 15 amino acids. CDR3 loop: CAGSFSGYSNQPQHF. The DNA for the CDR3 is TGTGCCGGCAGCTTTAGTGGGTATAGCAATCAGCCCCAGCATTTT.

The chain recombines TRBV6-5 with TRBJ2-7; 10 nucleotides line up with TRBD2. The junction had 11 bases not matched to a gene; V was cut back by 5 bases and J by 7 bases. Looked up from germline, CDR1 is MNHEY and CDR2 is SVGAGI. CDR3 length: 15 amino acids. The CDR3 region is CASSGGLAALGEQYF. The DNA for the CDR3 is TGTGCCAGCAGTGGAGGACTAGCGGCCTTGGGGGAGCAGTACTTC.